This record looks at one T cell receptor beta chain sequence and its context. Per the germline V gene, CDR1 is LGHNA and CDR2 is YSLEER. Trimming cost V 1 base and J 6 bases, with 10 bases left between them. This CDR3 comprises 13 residues. These data come from a study of blood T cell repertoires in COVID-19. Using immunoSEQ multiplex PCR, the repertoire was profiled, and TCRdb retains in-frame clones only, with some absent. This sample has 90,000 to 120,000 clones, with about 90% found just once. Sequenced sample: peripheral blood. The clonotype comes from a woman aged 25 to 39 with acute or convalescent COVID-19. The rearrangement joins TRBV4-3 to TRBJ2-7, with unresolved D. CDR3 amino acids: CASSQVSAGEQYF. For the CDR3, the DNA is TGCGCCAGCAGCCAAGTATCCGCCGGCGAGCAGTACTTC.